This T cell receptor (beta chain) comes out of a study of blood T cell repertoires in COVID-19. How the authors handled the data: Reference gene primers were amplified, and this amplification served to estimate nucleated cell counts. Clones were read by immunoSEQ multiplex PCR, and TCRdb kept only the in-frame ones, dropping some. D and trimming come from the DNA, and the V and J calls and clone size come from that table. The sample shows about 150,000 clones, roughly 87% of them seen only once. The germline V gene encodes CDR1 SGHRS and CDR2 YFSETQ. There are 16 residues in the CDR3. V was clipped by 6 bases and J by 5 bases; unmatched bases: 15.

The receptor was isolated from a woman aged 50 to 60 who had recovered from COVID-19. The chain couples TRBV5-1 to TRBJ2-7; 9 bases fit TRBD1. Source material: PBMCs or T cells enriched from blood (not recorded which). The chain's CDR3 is CASKNPGTGYIDEQYF. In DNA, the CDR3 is TGCGCCAGCAAAAACCCCGGGACAGGGTATATCGACGAGCAGTACTTC.